This note documents a single T cell receptor beta chain sequence. These data belong to a study of T cell changes during pregnancy in multiple sclerosis. In germline, CDR1 is SGHAT, CDR2 FQNNGV. V shed 5 bases and J 2 bases; nucleotides not matched to a gene: 5. The length of the CDR3 is 14 residues. Sequenced by immunoSEQ multiplex PCR; TCRdb stores in-frame clones only, minus some. In the table there are about 67,000 clones, approximately 90% of which are singletons. This chain joins TRBV11-2 and TRBJ2-7; 8 bases match TRBD1. This receptor was obtained from a female donor with multiple sclerosis, enrolled in a pregnancy study. Source: peripheral blood, taken in the third trimester of pregnancy. The CDR3: CASSTRDRTYEQYF. For the CDR3, the DNA is TGTGCCAGCAGCACCCGGGACAGGACCTACGAGCAGTACTTC.